The 2 T cell receptor beta chains listed next were all sequenced from one sample in a study of blood T cell repertoires in COVID-19. Repertoires were generated with immunoSEQ multiplex PCR, while TCRdb's copy carries only in-frame clones and drops some. The table lists around 140,000 clones, 87% of them singletons. Sequenced material: peripheral blood. These receptors originate from a man older than 75 with acute or convalescent COVID-19.

The gene calls are TRBV2 and TRBJ2-7; 7 bases fit TRBD1. The junction had 10 bases not matched to a gene; V was cut back by 10 bases and J by 1 base. Per germline, CDR1 SNHLY and CDR2 FYNNEI. CDR3 size: 14 residues. The CDR3 bases are TGTGCCACCAACCAGGACAGGAGTTCCTACGAGCAGTACTTC. Translating gives CATNQDRSSYEQYF.

The chain couples TRBV6-2 or TRBV6-3 to TRBJ2-7; 11 bases are shared with TRBD1. The CDR3 totals 16 residues. Trimming at V came to 2 bases and at J to 2 bases, leaving 5 bases not matched to a gene. Per germline, CDR1 MNHEY and CDR2 SVGEGT. The CDR3 DNA reads TGTGCCAGCAGTTACCACCGGGACAGGGGGACCTACGAGCAGTACTTC. This encodes CASSYHRDRGTYEQYF.